These T cell receptor beta chains were read from a single sample in a study of shared clonotypes between healthy human individuals. This table comes from immunoSEQ multiplex PCR, and its TCRdb copy is limited to in-frame clones, with some not included. The table lists 1.6 million or so clones, around 98.5% of them singletons. Input material: naive CD4+ T cells sorted from blood. The source of these receptors is a man aged 25 to 40 in good health. Both conserved end residues are part of each CDR3. The D gene is left open where the match is weak. The size of a clone is reported for some rows only, either as once, few or many, or as a class for expanded clones.

len	j_gene	abundance	v_gene	d_gene	CDR3nt	CDR3aa
13	TRBJ1-5	-	TRBV7-9	-	TGTGCCAGCAGTGAGGTAGGAGGTCAGCCCCAGCATTTT	CASSEVGGQPQHF
15	TRBJ1-1	-	TRBV2	TRBD1	TGTGCCAGCAGTGATAGGAGGACAGGGAACACTGAAGCTTTCTTT	CASSDRRTGNTEAFF
15	TRBJ2-3	-	TRBV4-2	TRBD1	TGTGCCAGCAGCCACCCGGGACAGAACACAGATACGCAGTATTTT	CASSHPGQNTDTQYF
14	TRBJ2-2	-	TRBV29-1	-	TGCAGCGTTGAGAGGACAGTAGGGGCCGGGGAGCTGTTTTTT	CSVERTVGAGELFF
15	TRBJ2-1	-	TRBV7-6	TRBD1	TGTGCCAGCAGCAAGGGACAGGGGAAGAACAATGAGCAGTTCTTC	CASSKGQGKNNEQFF
15	TRBJ2-5	-	TRBV5-4	-	TGTGCCAGCAGCCCGAAGACAGGGGAGGGCGAGACCCAGTACTTC	CASSPKTGEGETQYF
14	TRBJ1-2	-	TRBV29-1	-	TGCAGCGTTGATTACAGTCCCTCCTATTATGGCTACACCTTC	CSVDYSPSYYGYTF
15	TRBJ1-1	-	TRBV15	-	TGTGCCACCAGCAGAGCGGGTCAGGAGAACACTGAAGCTTTCTTT	CATSRAGQENTEAFF
16	TRBJ2-1	-	TRBV5-5	-	TGTGCCAGCAGCTTGTTTAGCGCCGACTCCTACAATGAGCAGTTCTTC	CASSLFSADSYNEQFF
14	TRBJ1-4	-	TRBV11-2	-	TGTGCCAGCAGCTTGGCTCGAGCCAGCGAAAAACTGTTTTTT	CASSLARASEKLFF
15	TRBJ2-7	-	TRBV10-3	-	TGTGCCATCAGTGACACCGGGACTTCGATCGACGAGCAGTACTTC	CAISDTGTSIDEQYF
15	TRBJ2-1	-	TRBV5-1	TRBD2	TGCGCCAGCAGCCCCGGGACTAGCGAGTACAATGAGCAGTTCTTC	CASSPGTSEYNEQFF
16	TRBJ2-3	once	TRBV5-1	-	TGCGCCAGCAGCGTTTACGGGGCCACCCGCCCAGATACGCAGTATTTT	CASSVYGATRPDTQYF
21	TRBJ2-5	-	TRBV4-3	TRBD2	TGCGCCAGCAGCCGAGGAAGTCAACCCGGGGGGGCGGCAAGCCTGGGAGAGACCCAGTACTTC	CASSRGSQPGGAASLGETQYF
12	TRBJ2-7	-	TRBV29-1	-	TGCAGCGTTGAAGGGGTATCGTACGAGCAGTACTTC	CSVEGVSYEQYF
15	TRBJ2-7	-	TRBV9	TRBD1	TGTGCCAGCAGTCTTTTAACAGGGGGCCTGGACGAGCAGTACTTC	CASSLLTGGLDEQYF
14	TRBJ2-5	once	TRBV7-8	-	TGTGCCAGCAGCACCGGGACACTACAAGAGACCCAGTACTTC	CASSTGTLQETQYF
13	TRBJ2-7	-	TRBV28	-	TGTGCCAGCAGTTTGGTTGGTGGGTACGAGCAGTACTTC	CASSLVGGYEQYF
11	TRBJ2-1	-	TRBV6-5	-	TGTGCCAGCGGCCGAGGAAATGAGCAGTTCTTC	CASGRGNEQFF
12	TRBJ2-1	-	TRBV15	-	TGTGCCACCAGTAGGGAGGCGGATGAGCAGTTCTTC	CATSREADEQFF
15	TRBJ1-5	-	TRBV28	TRBD1	TGTGCCAGCAGAGCCGGGACAGGTACCATTCAGCCCCAGCATTTT	CASRAGTGTIQPQHF
16	TRBJ2-7	-	TRBV5-1	-	TGCGCCAGCAGCTTGGTAGTAGGCCCCGTAGTCTACGAGCAGTACTTC	CASSLVVGPVVYEQYF
16	TRBJ2-1	-	TRBV5-1	TRBD2	TGCGCCAGCAGCTTGGCCCGCTTAGCGGGTGGGAATGAGCAGTTCTTC	CASSLARLAGGNEQFF
14	TRBJ2-7	-	TRBV11-3	-	TGTGCCAGCAGCTTACGCGCAGGGAACCACGAGCAGTACTTC	CASSLRAGNHEQYF
13	TRBJ2-7	-	TRBV27	-	TGTGCCAGCAGTTTACCAGGTGCTGTGCAGCAGTACTTC	CASSLPGAVQQYF
16	TRBJ2-5	-	TRBV5-8	-	TGTGCCAGCAGCTTCGCAGGGGTCGGCCAAACGGAGACCCAGTACTTC	CASSFAGVGQTETQYF
11	TRBJ2-7	few	TRBV7-2	-	TGTGCCAGCAGCTTATCCTACGAGCAGTACTTC	CASSLSYEQYF
12	TRBJ1-5	-	TRBV27	-	TGTGCCAGCAGTTTTAGCAATCAGCCCCAGCATTTT	CASSFSNQPQHF
13	TRBJ1-2	-	TRBV27	-	TGTGCCAGCAGCGGACAGAGACTCTATGGCTACACCTTC	CASSGQRLYGYTF
14	TRBJ1-2	-	TRBV25-1	-	TGTGCCAGCAGTGACCTGGGCAGGGGAGAAGGCTACACCTTC	CASSDLGRGEGYTF
18	TRBJ2-2	-	TRBV2	TRBD2	TGTGCCAGCAGTGAAGCTAGGACTAGCGGACCGAACACCGGGGAGCTGTTTTTT	CASSEARTSGPNTGELFF
16	TRBJ1-4	-	TRBV4-1	-	TGCGCCAGCAGCCAAGGGACGCTGGACAGTCGCGTAAAACTGTTTTTT	CASSQGTLDSRVKLFF
14	TRBJ2-7	once	TRBV5-5	-	TGTGCCAGCAGCCCGGGACCCGCAAGGTACGAGCAGTACTTC	CASSPGPARYEQYF
15	TRBJ2-3	-	TRBV7-6	TRBD2	TGTGCCAGCAGCTTGGGGACTAGCGGGGCGGATACGCAGTATTTT	CASSLGTSGADTQYF
13	TRBJ2-3	-	TRBV7-3	TRBD2	TGTGCCAGCAGCCCCGGGGAGGGAGATACGCAGTATTTT	CASSPGEGDTQYF
16	TRBJ1-2	-	TRBV29-1	-	TGCAGCGTTGGAAAGGTCCGGGAGATGCAAAATAGTGGCTACACCTTC	CSVGKVREMQNSGYTF
15	TRBJ2-7	-	TRBV25-1	TRBD2	TGTGCCAGCAGTGGGGCTAGCGGGAGAGGCTACGAGCAGTACTTC	CASSGASGRGYEQYF
13	TRBJ2-3	-	TRBV29-1	TRBD1	TGCAGCGTATCAGACAGGGCGGGAGATACGCAGTATTTT	CSVSDRAGDTQYF
16	TRBJ2-5	-	TRBV7-9	TRBD1	TGTGCCAGCAGCAAAGGCCCCCGGGACAGGGAAAAGACCCAGTACTTC	CASSKGPRDREKTQYF
16	TRBJ2-3	-	TRBV27	TRBD2	TGTGCCAGCAGTTCGCCTAGCGGGAGGATCGCAGATACGCAGTATTTT	CASSSPSGRIADTQYF
18	TRBJ2-1	-	TRBV14	-	TGTGCCAGCAGCCCCGGACCTAGCCGCTCGGGAACCGACAATGAGCAGTTCTTC	CASSPGPSRSGTDNEQFF
13	TRBJ2-4	-	TRBV28	-	TGTGCCAGCAGTTCTGGGAAGAGGGACATTCAGTACTTC	CASSSGKRDIQYF
13	TRBJ2-4	-	TRBV5-1	TRBD1	TGCGCCAGCAGCTTATATCCGGGACAGGGATTATACTTC	CASSLYPGQGLYF
11	TRBJ1-3	-	TRBV20-1	-	TGCAGTGCTGGAACAGGGAACACCATATATTTT	CSAGTGNTIYF
14	TRBJ2-7	-	TRBV5-4	-	TGTGCCAGCAGCCCTCGGGGGGCAGTCTACGAGCAGTACTTC	CASSPRGAVYEQYF
19	TRBJ2-3	-	TRBV5-1	TRBD2	TGCGCCAGCAGCTCTTCGGGACTAGCGGGAGGGCGACGCCCAGATACGCAGTATTTT	CASSSSGLAGGRRPDTQYF
13	TRBJ2-1	-	TRBV12-5	-	TGTGCTAGTGGTTTGACAGGGACGGATGAGCAGTTCTTC	CASGLTGTDEQFF
15	TRBJ1-5	-	TRBV28	-	TGTGCCAGCAGTTTCGGTGGGGAGGGCTATCAGCCCCAGCATTTT	CASSFGGEGYQPQHF
16	TRBJ2-7	once	TRBV27	TRBD2	TGTGCCAGCAGTCCGCGACTAGCGGGAGGTTTATACGAGCAGTACTTC	CASSPRLAGGLYEQYF